The 9 T cell receptor beta chains below come from one sample, sequenced in a study of neurological immune-mediated disorders (dated by TCRdb to between 2017 and 2020). Receptors were amplified or captured by 5' RACE. The sample was run on an Illumina HiSeq 2500. TCRdb reran the public reads through fastp at Q25 and MiXCR, keeping productive beta chains. Rows with a matching CDR3 protein are joined into one entry that keeps the most common DNA and genes. The sample table shows roughly 75,000 distinct CDR3 sequences, and around 2.6% are seen once. Clones ranked in the top ten supply over 0.95% of the sample. Source material: PBMCs. The origin of the receptors is a woman between 25 and 40 years old with multiple sclerosis.

This clonotype was seen ten or more times. The J gene is TRBJ2-7, the V gene TRBV12-3 or TRBV12-4; D not resolved. V was pared by 5 bases and J by 0 bases, with 11 bases between. The CDR3 totals 14 residues. CDR3 amino acids: CASSPMSSSYEQYF. The CDR3 DNA sequence: TGTGCCAGCAGTCCTATGTCTAGCTCCTACGAGCAGTACTTC.

This clonotype has a count of ten or more. This chain joins TRBV18 and TRBJ1-1, with a possible D match to TRBD1 (6 bases). V was shortened by 2 bases and J by 4 bases, with 14 bases between the two germline ends. Germline-derived CDR1 and CDR2 are KGHSH and LQKENI. The CDR3 covers 15 residues. The CDR3 bases are TGTGCCAGCTCACCAATCCAGGGGAGAGGCACTGAAGCTTTCTTT. Translation: CASSPIQGRGTEAFF. The variable domain in full, with the rest retrieved from reference TRBV18 and TRBJ1-1, is NAGVMQNPRHLVRRRGQEARLRCSPMKGHSHVYWYRQLPEEGLKFMVYLQKENIIDESGMPKERFSAEFPKEGPSILRIQQVVRGDSAAYFCASSPIQGRGTEAFFGQGTRLTVV.

This clonotype was counted many times. The rearrangement links TRBV5-6 to TRBJ2-7, with D hard to call. V was trimmed by 5 bases and J by 6 bases, leaving 15 bases between them. This CDR3 contains 13 residues. Germline V lookup: CDR1 SGHDT, CDR2 YYEEEE. The DNA of the CDR3 is TGTGCCAGCAGTCATAAGGGTCTTTTCGAGCAGTACTTC. It yields the protein CASSHKGLFEQYF.

Worth noting for this clonotype: A much larger clone is a single base away; this may be a read error. The CDR3 region is CASSGTGTGEENQYF. The CDR3, as DNA: TGTGCCAGCAGTGGAACCGGGACAGGTGAAGAGAACCAGTACTTC. The chain combines TRBV28 with TRBJ2-5; 8 nucleotides match TRBD1. The germline CDR1 and CDR2 sequences are MDHEN and SYDVKM. The CDR3 is 15 amino acids.

At least ten counts were recorded for this clonotype. The CDR3 sequence is CSARTSGRGNEQFF. CDR3 coding DNA: TGCAGTGCTAGGACTAGCGGGAGGGGCAATGAGCAGTTCTTC. The genes are TRBV20-1 and TRBJ2-1; TRBD2 matches 14 bases. V gave up 3 bases and J gave up 6 bases; unmatched junction bases: 1. Germline V gives CDR1 DFQATT, CDR2 SNEGSKA (reference sequence). CDR3 size: 14 residues.

The rearrangement links TRBV11-2 to TRBJ2-1; D unresolved. The germline V and J ends were trimmed by 5 bases and 2 bases, with 13 bases remaining between them. The CDR3 runs 15 residues. The germline V gene encodes CDR1 SGHAT and CDR2 FQNNGV. The CDR3 DNA reads as TGTGCCAGCAGCCCGAGTGAGACGACCTACAATGAGCAGTTCTTC. Its protein product is CASSPSETTYNEQFF.

This clonotype was recorded many times. The chain recombines TRBV20-1 with TRBJ2-7, with 7 bases aligning to TRBD2. Germline assignment: CDR1 DFQATT and CDR2 SNEGSKA (reference sequence). Trimming took 0 bases from V and 2 from J; bases not matched to a gene: 4. The CDR3 is made up of 14 amino acids. The CDR3 coding sequence is TGCAGTGCTAGAGATCAGCGGGAACCCTACGAGCAGTACTTC. Translated, it gives CSARDQREPYEQYF.

This clonotype showed up many times. The gene calls are TRBV6-6 and TRBJ2-2, with TRBD2 matching over 9 bases. Germline assignment: CDR1 MNHNY and CDR2 SVGAGI (reference sequence). This CDR3 is 18 amino acids long. V shed 3 bases and J 3 bases; nucleotides not matched to a gene: 11. The CDR3 reads CASSYGTGTSSDTGELFF. CDR3 DNA sequence: TGTGCCAGCAGTTATGGGACTGGGACTAGCAGTGACACCGGGGAGCTGTTTTTT.

This clonotype was observed at least ten times. V gene TRBV20-1 combines with J gene TRBJ2-1, with D maybe TRBD1 (6 bases). V shed 3 bases and J shed 3 bases, with 21 bases lying between them. Germline-derived CDR1 and CDR2 are DFQATT and SNEGSKA (reference sequence). The CDR3 sequence is 17 residues long. Here the CDR3 reads CSASEPRLGGGYNEQFF. The CDR3 region has the DNA TGCAGTGCTAGCGAACCTCGTCTAGGGGGTGGCTACAATGAGCAGTTCTTC.